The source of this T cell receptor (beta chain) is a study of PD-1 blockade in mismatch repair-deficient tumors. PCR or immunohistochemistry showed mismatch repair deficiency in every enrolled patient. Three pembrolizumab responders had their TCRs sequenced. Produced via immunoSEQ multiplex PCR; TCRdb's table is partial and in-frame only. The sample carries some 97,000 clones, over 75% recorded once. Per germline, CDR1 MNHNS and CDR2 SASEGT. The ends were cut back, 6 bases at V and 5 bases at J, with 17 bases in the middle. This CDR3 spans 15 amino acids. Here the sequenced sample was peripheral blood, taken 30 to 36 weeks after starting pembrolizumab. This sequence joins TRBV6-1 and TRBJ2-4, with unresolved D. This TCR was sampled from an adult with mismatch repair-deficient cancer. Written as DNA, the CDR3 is TGTGCCAGCAGATCGCCTCGATTCAACGAAAACATTCAGTACTTC. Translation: CASRSPRFNENIQYF.